These T cell receptor beta chains were read from a single sample in a study of memory CD4+ T cells and cytomegalovirus serostatus. The table came from immunoSEQ multiplex PCR; TCRdb's copy has only in-frame clones and leaves some out. This sample carries approximately 60,000 clones, roughly 77% of them seen once, and the ten largest clones take roughly 3%. The material sequenced was memory CD4+ T cells from blood. The receptors shown here come from an adult in good health and CMV-seropositive. CDR3s include the opening cysteine and the closing phenylalanine or tryptophan. A D gene is named only where the DNA matches it firmly. Rows may omit the clone size; those that give it use once, few, many or a size class.

v_gene	d_gene	abundance	j_gene	CDR3nt	CDR3aa
TRBV7-2	TRBD2	NA	TRBJ2-3	TGTGCCAGCAGCTTGGGGACTAGCGGGTCCTATACGCAGTATTTT	CASSLGTSGSYTQYF
TRBV7-9	NA	NA	TRBJ1-2	TGTGCCTCAAGCACTGCGGGTGCAGCGAACTATGGCTACACCTTC	CASSTAGAANYGYTF
TRBV7-2	NA	NA	TRBJ1-5	TGTGCCAGCAGCTCTTACAGGGTGGGCAATCAGCCCCAGCATTTT	CASSSYRVGNQPQHF
TRBV27	NA	NA	TRBJ2-4	TGTGCCAGCAGTTTCGACAGAGAGTCCAAAAACATTCAGTACTTC	CASSFDRESKNIQYF
TRBV11-2	NA	once	TRBJ2-1	TGTGCCAGCAGCCCCGACGCCAGCCCGTATGAGCAGTTCTTC	CASSPDASPYEQFF
TRBV5-6	TRBD1	few	TRBJ1-2	TGTGCCAGCAGCCCCCCGGGACAGTCCTATGGCTACACCTTC	CASSPPGQSYGYTF
TRBV7-2	NA	NA	TRBJ1-1	TGTGCCAGCAGCTTACAGGCGAACACTGAAGCTTTCTTT	CASSLQANTEAFF
TRBV7-9	NA	NA	TRBJ2-1	TGTGCCAGCAGCTCCACGTCGGGTCGCAATGAGCAGTTCTTC	CASSSTSGRNEQFF
TRBV18	NA	NA	TRBJ1-1	TGTGCCAGCTCACTGGAATCAGGGGTGGTCACTGAAGCTTTCTTT	CASSLESGVVTEAFF
TRBV19	NA	NA	TRBJ1-2	TGTGCCAGTAGGACGGACCATAACTATGGCTACACCTTC	CASRTDHNYGYTF
TRBV27	NA	NA	TRBJ1-2	TGTGCCAGCAGTTTAGTCTCGGGGGCAGGAGGTTCGGGCTACACCTTC	CASSLVSGAGGSGYTF
TRBV19	NA	medium-sized	TRBJ2-5	TGTGCCAGTGGTACGCGGGGTCTCGAAGAGACCCAGTACTTC	CASGTRGLEETQYF
TRBV29-1	TRBD1	NA	TRBJ1-1	TGCAGTACCCGCAGGGGGGCGAACACTGAAGCTTTCTTT	CSTRRGANTEAFF
TRBV29-1	NA	NA	TRBJ2-3	TGCAGCGTGAGCCCCGGCCCCCTAAGCACAGATACGCAGTATTTT	CSVSPGPLSTDTQYF
TRBV25-1	TRBD2	NA	TRBJ2-7	TGTGCCAGCGGAGAACCTAGCGGGAGGGCTTACGAGCAGTACTTC	CASGEPSGRAYEQYF
TRBV6-5	TRBD1	NA	TRBJ1-1	TGTGCCAGCAGTTACAGGGGGGGACAGGGCTCCGGAGCTTTCTTT	CASSYRGGQGSGAFF
TRBV28	TRBD2	NA	TRBJ2-1	TGTGCCAGCAGTTTAGGGGGGAGGGCTGTCCATGAGCAGTTCTTC	CASSLGGRAVHEQFF
TRBV2	NA	NA	TRBJ2-5	TGTGCCAGCAGCCCCTCCCTCTCAAGCGACGGAGAGACCCAGTACTTC	CASSPSLSSDGETQYF
TRBV7-9	TRBD1	few	TRBJ2-5	TGTGCCAGCAGCTGGGGACAGGAGAAACAAGAGACCCAGTACTTC	CASSWGQEKQETQYF
TRBV6-1	TRBD2	few	TRBJ2-1	TGTGCCAGCAGTGAAGGCATGAGGCGGGAGTCTTTCAATGAGCAGTTCTTC	CASSEGMRRESFNEQFF
TRBV30	NA	NA	TRBJ1-6	TGTGCCTGGAGTGCCCCCGGTTCACCCCTCCACTTT	CAWSAPGSPLHF
TRBV2	NA	NA	TRBJ2-5	TGTGCCAGCAGCGGAGGGACAATCCAAGAGACCCAGTACTTC	CASSGGTIQETQYF
TRBV5-8	NA	NA	TRBJ1-2	TGTGCCAGCAGCTTAAGGACGGCGTACTATGGCTACACCTTC	CASSLRTAYYGYTF
TRBV27	NA	NA	TRBJ1-1	TGTGCCAGCAGTTCCCGGGGACGGCCGGGGGCTTTCTTT	CASSSRGRPGAFF
TRBV19	NA	NA	TRBJ1-1	TGTGCCAGTAGTATGTTGGGGACTGAAGCTTTCTTT	CASSMLGTEAFF
TRBV30	TRBD2	NA	TRBJ2-1	TGTGCCTGGAGTGTAATCGGCCTAGCGGGAGTTGGTGAGCAGTTCTTC	CAWSVIGLAGVGEQFF
TRBV30	TRBD1	NA	TRBJ2-1	TGTGCCTGGAGTGCAAACAGGGGTAGACAGTTCTTC	CAWSANRGRQFF
TRBV5-1	TRBD2	NA	TRBJ2-5	TGCGCCAGCAGCTCGGGACTAGCGGGTCAAGAGACCCAGTACTTC	CASSSGLAGQETQYF
TRBV6-6	NA	NA	TRBJ1-4	TGTGCCAGCGAAGACCAACAATTCCGGGGCCCGTTTTTT	CASEDQQFRGPFF
TRBV18	TRBD1	NA	TRBJ1-2	TGTGCCAGCTCAAGAGGCGGGACAGGGAACAATGGGGACTATGGCTACACCTTC	CASSRGGTGNNGDYGYTF
TRBV6-5	NA	NA	TRBJ1-2	TGTGCCACTACAGATGGGGTTGGCTACACCTTC	CATTDGVGYTF
TRBV6-1	NA	NA	TRBJ2-7	TGTGCCAGCAGTGTGGGGACACTCTACGAGCAGTACTTC	CASSVGTLYEQYF
TRBV7-2	NA	NA	TRBJ2-4	TGTGCCAGCAGCTTAGCAGGCGGGGAGCGCATTCAGTACTTC	CASSLAGGERIQYF
TRBV2	TRBD1	once	TRBJ1-1	TGTGCCAGCAGCGAGCAGGGGGCAGGGACTGAAGCTTTCTTT	CASSEQGAGTEAFF
TRBV11-1	NA	NA	TRBJ1-2	TGTGCCAGCAGCTTATCAGGAGCGAACTATGGCTACACCTTC	CASSLSGANYGYTF
TRBV27	NA	NA	TRBJ2-4	TGTGCCAGCAGTTTATTGGAGAACCTAGCCAAAAACATTCAGTACTTC	CASSLLENLAKNIQYF
TRBV7-2	TRBD1	NA	TRBJ2-7	TGTGCCAGCAGCTTAGCCGGGACAGGGGATATGGGTTACGAGCAGTACTTC	CASSLAGTGDMGYEQYF
TRBV19	NA	NA	TRBJ2-6	TGTGCCAGCGGGAGTCCCAGCCAGAGGGGGGCCAACGTCCTGACTTTC	CASGSPSQRGANVLTF
TRBV19	NA	NA	TRBJ1-1	TGTGCCAGTATTTCCAGGGTTAACACTGAAGCTTTCTTT	CASISRVNTEAFF
TRBV12-5	TRBD1	NA	TRBJ1-5	TGTGCTAGTGGTTCGACGACAGGGAGGCAGCCCCAGCATTTT	CASGSTTGRQPQHF
TRBV28	NA	once	TRBJ1-2	TGTGCCAGCAGTCCCGCCCGGGGATATGGCTACACCTTC	CASSPARGYGYTF
TRBV6-1	TRBD2	few	TRBJ2-7	TGTGCCAGCAACCTAGCGGACGCCTACGAGCAGTACTTC	CASNLADAYEQYF
TRBV29-1	NA	NA	TRBJ1-2	TGCAGCGTTGGCGAACAGGGTGGCTACACCTTC	CSVGEQGGYTF
TRBV20-1	NA	NA	TRBJ2-5	TGCAGTGCTAGGGGCGAGGAGACCCAGTACTTC	CSARGEETQYF
TRBV25-1	NA	NA	TRBJ2-1	TGTGCCAGCAGTGGGGGACCCAAGCAGTTCTTC	CASSGGPKQFF
TRBV6-5	TRBD2	once	TRBJ2-5	TGTGCCAGCAGTTACGCGGGAGGGCCTAGTACGACCCAGTACTTC	CASSYAGGPSTTQYF
TRBV11-2	NA	few	TRBJ2-2	TGTGCCAGCAGTATCGGAGGAGTCGACGCCGGGGAGCTGTTTTTT	CASSIGGVDAGELFF
TRBV19	TRBD1	NA	TRBJ1-2	TGTGCCAGTAGTATTACAGGGGCCGATGGCTACACCTTC	CASSITGADGYTF
TRBV28	NA	NA	TRBJ2-4	TGTGCCAGCGGCCAGACCCTAGCCAAAAACATTCAGTACTTC	CASGQTLAKNIQYF
TRBV9	NA	once	TRBJ2-1	TGTGCCAGCAGCGCCGGGACTCAGGGGCAGTTCTTC	CASSAGTQGQFF
TRBV29-1	NA	NA	TRBJ2-3	TGCAGCGTTGTCAGGGACACAGATACGCAGTATTTT	CSVVRDTDTQYF
TRBV27	NA	once	TRBJ2-2	TGTGCCAGCAGTTTATCGGACCCCCGTTACGGGGAGCTGTTTTTT	CASSLSDPRYGELFF
TRBV30	TRBD1	NA	TRBJ1-1	TGTGCCTGCTCACAGGGGCGGAACACTGAAGCTTTCTTT	CACSQGRNTEAFF
TRBV30	NA	NA	TRBJ1-5	TGTGCCTGGAGCCCGGGACCGAATCAGCCCCAGCATTTT	CAWSPGPNQPQHF
TRBV5-4	NA	NA	TRBJ1-3	TGTGCCAGCAGCTTGGATGCCGGGACTGGAAACACCATATATTTT	CASSLDAGTGNTIYF
TRBV9	NA	NA	TRBJ2-2	TGTGCCAGCAGCGCTTACGGGGCCCGGGGTTACGGGGAGCTGTTTTTT	CASSAYGARGYGELFF
TRBV7-8	TRBD1	NA	TRBJ1-1	TGTGCCAGCAGCTCCACCGGGACAGTGAACACTGAAGCTTTCTTT	CASSSTGTVNTEAFF
TRBV10-1	NA	NA	TRBJ2-3	TGCGCCAGCAGTGATCCCGGTATCGGGGAGAATACGCAGTATTTT	CASSDPGIGENTQYF
TRBV16	NA	few	TRBJ1-5	TGTGCCAGCAGCCAATCGGGCAATCAGCCCCAGCATTTT	CASSQSGNQPQHF